This is a list of T cell receptor beta chains from one sample in a study of T cells in Graves' hyperthyroidism and ophthalmopathy. In TCRdb, the multiplex PCR reads were re-called with MiXCR into one record per CDR3 protein. The data hold about 720,000 distinct CDR3 sequences, with over 15% observed a single time. Sequencing input: blood. Receptors originate from a young man with Graves' hyperthyroidism. Both conserved end residues are part of each CDR3. The D gene is left open where the match is weak. For some rows the clone size is stated as once, few or many, or as a class when expanded; others skip it.

clone_size,d_call,j_call,v_call,cdr3_aa,cdr3_nt
many,NA,TRBJ2-3,TRBV2,CASKMAGWASGDTQYF,TGTGCCAGCAAAATGGCGGGATGGGCCTCCGGGGATACGCAGTATTTT
many,NA,TRBJ1-6,TRBV20-1,CSARGQPNSPLHF,TGCAGTGCTAGAGGACAGCCCAATTCACCCCTCCACTTT
few,NA,TRBJ2-2,TRBV9,CASERRNTGELFF,TGTGCCAGCGAACGTAGGAACACCGGGGAGCTGTTTTTT
many,NA,TRBJ2-3,TRBV27,CASSLLFEDTQYF,TGTGCCAGCAGTTTACTATTCGAAGATACGCAGTATTTT
NA,NA,TRBJ2-2,TRBV20-1,CSATSAGELFF,TGCAGTGCTACCTCCGCCGGGGAGCTGTTTTTT
many,NA,TRBJ2-5,TRBV12-3/TRBV12-4,CASSDGRETQYF,TGTGCCAGCAGTGACGGGAGAGAGACCCAGTACTTC
NA,TRBD1,TRBJ2-1,TRBV6-5,CASSYDRAFYNEQFF,TGTGCCAGCAGTTACGACAGGGCATTCTACAATGAGCAGTTCTTC
NA,TRBD2,TRBJ2-1,TRBV2,CASKGSGRASEQFF,TGTGCCAGCAAGGGTAGCGGGAGAGCGAGTGAGCAGTTCTTC
NA,NA,TRBJ2-3,TRBV10-2,CASSVLGGDTQYF,TGCGCCAGCAGCGTGCTAGGAGGAGATACGCAGTATTTT
many,NA,TRBJ2-7,TRBV20-1,CSARDRSGKSSYEQYF,TGCAGTGCTAGAGATAGGTCAGGGAAGTCTTCCTACGAGCAGTACTTC
few,TRBD1,TRBJ2-4,TRBV12-3/TRBV12-4,CASSFWDSGGIQYF,TGTGCCAGCAGTTTCTGGGACAGTGGCGGCATTCAGTACTTC
NA,NA,TRBJ2-1,TRBV24-1,CATSIVRGDYNEQFF,TGTGCCACCAGTATCGTCAGGGGGGATTACAATGAGCAGTTCTTC
few,TRBD1,TRBJ1-4,TRBV10-3,CAISRETGTNEKLFF,TGTGCCATCAGCCGAGAGACAGGGACCAATGAAAAACTGTTTTTT
NA,NA,TRBJ1-2,TRBV28,CAVGTGARGYTF,TGTGCCGTAGGGACGGGGGCTAGAGGCTACACCTTC
many,NA,TRBJ2-5,TRBV27,CASSFRVGGEETQYF,TGTGCCAGCAGTTTCCGTGTTGGGGGCGAGGAGACCCAGTACTTC
many,NA,TRBJ1-2,TRBV12-3/TRBV12-4,CASSLIFFDRQEGYTF,TGTGCCAGCAGTCTCATCTTTTTCGACAGACAAGAGGGCTACACCTTC
many,TRBD2,TRBJ2-4,TRBV7-2,CASSLRTSGTKNIQYF,TGTGCCAGCAGCTTACGAACTAGCGGGACCAAAAACATTCAGTACTTC
NA,TRBD2,TRBJ2-5,TRBV7-2,CVSSPRGGTQETQYF,TGTGTCAGCAGCCCCCGGGGGGGGACCCAAGAGACCCAGTACTTC
many,NA,TRBJ1-2,TRBV2,CASKQQKPYGYTF,TGTGCCAGCAAACAACAGAAACCCTATGGCTACACCTTC
few,TRBD1,TRBJ2-3,TRBV30,CAWSWDRVTRGTDTQYF,TGTGCCTGGAGCTGGGACAGGGTGACGAGGGGCACAGATACGCAGTATTTT
few,NA,TRBJ2-2,TRBV29-1,CSVAGWRNTGELFF,TGCAGCGTTGCAGGGTGGAGGAACACCGGGGAGCTGTTTTTT
many,NA,TRBJ2-7,TRBV30,CAWGSSSYEQYF,TGTGCCTGGGGTTCCAGCTCCTACGAGCAGTACTTC
NA,NA,TRBJ2-1,TRBV4-1,CASSQDQRYNEQFF,TGCGCCAGCAGCCAAGATCAGAGGTACAATGAGCAGTTCTTC
few,TRBD2,TRBJ2-1,TRBV20-1,CSAGTSGHNEQFF,TGCAGTGCAGGGACTAGCGGGCACAATGAGCAGTTCTTC
many,TRBD1,TRBJ2-4,TRBV28,CASSLATGALAKNIQYF,TGTGCCAGCAGTTTAGCGACAGGGGCGTTAGCCAAAAACATTCAGTACTTC
many,NA,TRBJ2-7,TRBV7-2,CASSRPPNYEQYF,TGTGCCAGCAGCCGACCCCCAAACTACGAGCAGTACTTC
few,TRBD2,TRBJ2-5,TRBV4-1,CASSPHSGSGETQYF,TGCGCCAGCAGCCCACATAGCGGGAGCGGGGAGACCCAGTACTTC
many,TRBD2,TRBJ2-1,TRBV3-1,CASSPGTSGSRWQFF,TGTGCCAGCAGCCCCGGGACTAGCGGGAGTCGTTGGCAGTTCTTC
few,TRBD1,TRBJ2-7,TRBV6-1,CASRPLTGLSSYEQYF,TGTGCCAGCAGACCCCTGACAGGGCTAAGCTCCTACGAGCAGTACTTC
many,NA,TRBJ1-2,TRBV28,CASSSPGLGYTF,TGTGCCAGCAGTTCCCCAGGGTTAGGCTACACCTTC
few,TRBD2,TRBJ2-3,TRBV7-9,CASSFGLAGGLSTDTQYF,TGTGCCAGCAGCTTCGGACTAGCGGGAGGGCTAAGCACAGATACGCAGTATTTT
few,NA,TRBJ2-1,TRBV4-2,CASSQWGSGNSYNEQFF,TGTGCCAGCAGCCAGTGGGGTAGCGGCAACTCCTACAATGAGCAGTTCTTC
NA,NA,TRBJ2-3,TRBV28,CASSRQQQDTQYF,TGTGCCAGCAGTCGGCAGCAACAAGATACGCAGTATTTT
many,TRBD1,TRBJ1-4,TRBV12-3/TRBV12-4,CASSPKRQGSGEKLFF,TGTGCCAGCAGCCCAAAGCGACAGGGGTCGGGCGAAAAACTGTTTTTT
few,NA,TRBJ2-1,TRBV19,CASSIGAQRGEQFF,TGTGCCAGTAGTATAGGGGCCCAGAGGGGTGAGCAGTTCTTC
many,NA,TRBJ2-5,TRBV28,CASSPASGEQETQYF,TGTGCCAGCAGTCCCGCCTCGGGGGAGCAGGAGACCCAGTACTTC
many,NA,TRBJ2-1,TRBV6-1,CASREQHKSDHEQFF,TGTGCCAGCAGGGAACAGCACAAGAGTGACCATGAGCAGTTCTTC
few,TRBD2,TRBJ2-1,TRBV7-3,CASSLTLLAGGDEQFF,TGTGCCAGCAGCTTAACGTTACTAGCGGGAGGGGATGAGCAGTTCTTC
many,NA,TRBJ2-1,TRBV6-1,CASSEWYNEQFF,TGTGCCAGCAGTGAGTGGTACAATGAGCAGTTCTTC
many,NA,TRBJ2-1,TRBV5-8,CASSPGRDVADEQFF,TGTGCCAGCAGCCCAGGCCGAGACGTAGCCGATGAGCAGTTCTTC
few,TRBD2,TRBJ2-7,TRBV6-1,CASSQTGGHSYEQYF,TGTGCCAGCAGCCAAACGGGAGGACACTCCTACGAGCAGTACTTC
many,NA,TRBJ1-1,TRBV2,CASSEGIGAGDTEAFF,TGTGCCAGCAGTGAAGGTATCGGGGCTGGGGACACTGAAGCTTTCTTT
many,NA,TRBJ1-1,TRBV2,CASTTWNTEAFF,TGTGCCAGCACAACATGGAACACTGAAGCTTTCTTT
NA,NA,TRBJ1-5,TRBV12-5,CASALGNQPQHF,TGTGCTAGTGCCTTGGGCAATCAGCCCCAGCATTTT
many,TRBD2,TRBJ2-3,TRBV7-9,CASIEAGGPADTQYF,TGTGCCAGCATCGAAGCGGGAGGGCCTGCAGATACGCAGTATTTT
few,TRBD2,TRBJ2-5,TRBV9,CASSGSSGRAYETQYF,TGTGCCAGCAGCGGATCTAGCGGGAGGGCCTACGAGACCCAGTACTTC
NA,NA,TRBJ1-3,TRBV2,CASSEGGSGNTIYF,TGTGCCAGCAGTGAGGGGGGCTCTGGAAACACCATATATTTT
NA,TRBD2,TRBJ2-3,TRBV18,CASSPPNGLAGVAPSTDTQYF,TGTGCCAGCTCACCACCGAACGGACTAGCGGGAGTTGCCCCCTCCACAGATACGCAGTATTTT
many,NA,TRBJ2-1,TRBV20-1,CSARSRQSTRVYNEQFF,TGCAGTGCTAGATCACGACAGTCCACCAGGGTCTACAATGAGCAGTTCTTC
once,NA,TRBJ1-2,TRBV29-1,CSVRTETNYGYTF,TGCAGCGTTAGGACCGAGACTAACTATGGCTACACCTTC
many,TRBD2,TRBJ2-3,TRBV2,CASSEVRLAGGTDTQYF,TGTGCCAGCAGTGAAGTTCGGCTAGCGGGAGGAACAGATACGCAGTATTTT
few,NA,TRBJ1-5,TRBV6-5,CASSYLAVLGGNQPQHF,TGTGCCAGCAGTTACTTGGCCGTTCTGGGGGGGAATCAGCCCCAGCATTTT
NA,NA,TRBJ2-5,TRBV19,CASSHSELETQYF,TGTGCCAGTAGCCACTCAGAGTTGGAGACCCAGTACTTC
few,TRBD1,TRBJ2-3,TRBV11-2,CASSPRQGITQYF,TGTGCCAGCAGCCCCCGACAGGGCATTACGCAGTATTTT
many,NA,TRBJ1-1,TRBV4-3,CASSRGWGQSTEAFF,TGCGCCAGCAGCCGAGGGTGGGGGCAAAGCACTGAAGCTTTCTTT
many,TRBD1,TRBJ2-7,TRBV19,CASSIGLGRGKEYEQYF,TGTGCCAGTAGTATAGGATTGGGCAGGGGGAAAGAATACGAGCAGTACTTC
NA,TRBD1,TRBJ1-4,TRBV7-9,CASSPRTGGGEKLFF,TGTGCCAGCAGCCCACGGACAGGGGGCGGTGAAAAACTGTTTTTT
many,NA,TRBJ2-3,TRBV27,CASSLVPVRTDTQYF,TGTGCCAGCAGTTTAGTCCCGGTCCGCACAGATACGCAGTATTTT
NA,TRBD1,TRBJ2-7,TRBV7-9,CASSQDYGTGGLTSATYEQYF,TGCGCCAGCAGCCAAGACTACGGGACAGGGGGCCTGACTAGCGCGACCTACGAGCAGTACTTC